Included here is one T cell receptor beta chain sequence, with context. Its antigen is not identified. A modified ARM-PCR protocol with three rounds of nested PCR amplified TCRbeta. MiXCR, applied by TCRdb to the multiplex PCR reads, yields one record per CDR3 protein. This sample has 80,000 to 130,000 distinct CDR3 sequences; 60% to 80% occur once, and the top ten carry approximately 18%. This sample is part of a study of tumor and adjacent non-tumor tissue in lung cancer. The study's findings and limits: Patients with more diverse tumor TCRs had worse survival.

The V and J ends lost 8 bases and 6 bases respectively, with 17 bases between them. This CDR3 contains 12 residues. CDR1 is DFQATT and CDR2 is SNEGSKA in the germline V gene (reference sequence). The template was RNA from unsorted bulk tissue. This non-tumor lung sample came from over 3 cm beyond the tumor edge. The J gene is TRBJ2-7, the V gene TRBV20-1; D is unresolved. The sequenced sample consisted of distant non-tumor lung tissue. This TCR was recovered from a man younger than 40 with non-small cell lung cancer. CDR3 DNA: TGCAGTACTCTCTTTCCAGCCTCCGAGCAGTACTTC. It encodes CSTLFPASEQYF.